A single sample is the source of the 25 T cell receptor beta chains below, sequenced in a study of glioma-infiltrating T cells after dendritic cell vaccination. The protocol was immunoSEQ multiplex PCR, while the TCRdb copy is restricted to in-frame clones and leaves out a portion. This table has some 58,000 clones, roughly 84% appearing once. Time point: after dendritic cell vaccination, including at tumor progression/relapse. The sample here was blood, taken after dendritic cell vaccination. The receptors were gathered from a human donor with glioblastoma.

As to this clone: Other DNA sequences from this sample encode an identical CDR3 as well. J is TRBJ1-1 and V is TRBV4-3, with TRBD1 matching 7 bases. Germline values: CDR1 LGHNA, CDR2 YSLEER. The V and J ends lost 0 bases and 0 bases, in that order; junction bases with no gene match: 7. CDR3 length: 17 amino acids. In DNA form, the CDR3 reads TGCGCCAGCAGCCAAGACGTCCCAGGGGGAATGAACACTGAAGCTTTCTTT. Protein product: CASSQDVPGGMNTEAFF.

To note about this clone: Other DNA sequences in the sample encode the same CDR3. The chain is built from TRBV9 and TRBJ2-1; 12 bases match TRBD2. The junction had 12 bases not matched to a gene; V was cut back by 4 bases and J by 10 bases. CDR3 length: 16 amino acids. The germline V gene has CDR1 SGDLS and CDR2 YYNGEE. The CDR3 bases are TGTGCCAGCAGCCCAGGGCTAGCGGGGGGGCCGGGGGAGCAGTTCTTC. Protein: CASSPGLAGGPGEQFF. The whole variable domain, filled in from reference TRBV9 and TRBJ2-1, reads DSGVTQTPKHLITATGQRVTLRCSPRSGDLSVYWYQQSLDQGLQFLIQYYNGEERAKGNILERFSAQQFPDLHSELNLSSLELGDSALYFCASSPGLAGGPGEQFFGPGTRLTVL.

The chain couples TRBV5-6 to TRBJ1-2, with TRBD1 identical over 8 bases. Germline lookup yields CDR1 SGHDT and CDR2 YYEEEE. This CDR3 comprises 14 residues. V shed 4 bases and J 3 bases; nucleotides not matched to a gene: 5. CDR3 protein: CASSLPGQDYGYTF. Here the CDR3 DNA reads TGTGCCAGCAGCCTCCCGGGACAGGACTATGGCTACACCTTC.

This chain connects TRBV6-5 to TRBJ2-7, with 7 bases that match TRBD1. Per germline, CDR1 MNHEY and CDR2 SVGAGI. This CDR3 spans 16 amino acids. V dropped 4 bases and J dropped 3; count of bases not matched to a gene: 12. Written as DNA, the CDR3 is TGTGCCAGCAGTTCGGCCCTAGACAGGGCGGACTACGAGCAGTACTTC. This encodes CASSSALDRADYEQYF.

The chain is built from TRBV7-3 and TRBJ1-2; 11 nucleotides align to TRBD1. This CDR3 spans 13 amino acids. The V segment lost 2 bases and the J segment 12 bases; nucleotides outside the gene matches: 5. Germline lookup yields CDR1 SGHTA and CDR2 FQGTGA. CDR3 nucleotide sequence: TGTGCCAGCAGCTTAGGTCAGGGACAGGGGGACACCTTC. This sequence encodes CASSLGQGQGDTF.

This chain links TRBV27 with TRBJ1-1; D perhaps matches TRBD1 (6 bases). Trimming cost V 2 bases and J 4 bases, with 11 bases left between them. Germline assignment: CDR1 MNHEY and CDR2 SMNVEV (reference sequence). The CDR3 has 14 residues. CDR3 sequence reads: CASSLSRGGTEAFF. DNA of the CDR3: TGTGCCAGCAGTTTAAGCAGGGGTGGCACTGAAGCTTTCTTT.

This chain links TRBV5-4 with TRBJ2-2; 14 positions agree with TRBD2. The J segment lost 7 bases and the V segment lost 4 bases, leaving 6 bases of the junction unmatched. The germline CDR1 and CDR2 sequences are SGHNT and YYREEE (reference sequence). The CDR3 is 16 residues long. CDR3 region: CASSQRLAGGRGELFF. Written as DNA, the CDR3 is TGTGCCAGCAGCCAAAGACTAGCGGGGGGGCGCGGGGAGCTGTTTTTT.

The count of this clone is one. This chain uses TRBV7-2 with TRBJ2-7; TRBD2 might be the D (6 bases). Germline V CDR1 and CDR2: SGHTA, FQGNSA. V shed 4 bases and J shed 0 bases, with 13 bases lying between them. The CDR3 sequence is 15 residues long. This CDR3 reads CASSYERVFSYEQYF. In nucleotides, the CDR3 is TGTGCCAGCAGCTACGAGCGGGTCTTCTCCTACGAGCAGTACTTC. The full variable domain, with the rest looked up from reference TRBV7-2 and TRBJ2-7, is GAGVSQSPSNKVTEKGKDVELRCDPISGHTALYWYRQSLGQGLEFLIYFQGNSAPDKSGLPSDRFSAERTGGSVSTLTIQRTQQEDSAVYLCASSYERVFSYEQYFGPGTRLTVT.

This chain joins TRBV27 and TRBJ1-4; perhaps TRBD1 as D (5 bases). V lost 4 bases and J 7 bases, leaving 16 bases between the germline ends. This CDR3 spans 15 amino acids. The V gene's germline CDR1 is MNHEY and CDR2 SMNVEV (reference sequence). The CDR3 nucleotides read TGTGCCAGCAGTTCAGCTGGGCTAAGGGGTGAAAAACTGTTTTTT. Amino acid sequence: CASSSAGLRGEKLFF.

V and J are TRBV30 and TRBJ2-3, with 9 bases aligning to TRBD1. CDR3 length: 12 amino acids. The V segment lost 3 bases and the J segment 6 bases; nucleotides outside the gene matches: 1. The germline CDR1 and CDR2 sequences are GTSNPN and SVGIG (reference sequence). The CDR3 sequence: CAWRTGGDTQYF. The CDR3 DNA reads as TGTGCCTGGAGGACAGGGGGGGATACGCAGTATTTT.

Note on this clone: At one boundary the junction diverges from the germline segment, which might be a read error. V and J are TRBV2 and TRBJ2-3; D is unclear. This CDR3 spans 12 amino acids. Germline CDR1 SNHLY, CDR2 FYNNEI. As DNA, the CDR3 is TGTGCCAACAGTCCCGGCACAGATACGCAGTATTTT. This gives the protein CANSPGTDTQYF.

This clone turned up a few times. The V call is TRBV7-2, the J call TRBJ1-2, with 10 bases that match TRBD1. The CDR3 has 18 amino acids. V shed 2 bases and J 4 bases; nucleotides not matched to a gene: 13. The germline CDR1 and CDR2 sequences are SGHTA and FQGNSA. This CDR3 is CASSLPTGGAGVGYGYTF. DNA for the CDR3: TGTGCCAGCAGCTTACCGACAGGGGGCGCCGGTGTAGGCTATGGCTACACCTTC.

This clone has a single count. This sequence joins TRBV18 and TRBJ1-6; 7 nucleotides align to TRBD1. CDR3 length equals 18 residues. The germline V gene encodes CDR1 KGHSH and CDR2 LQKENI. Trimming cost V 2 bases and J 2 bases; bases outside gene matches: 9. CDR3 sequence (DNA): TGTGCCAGCTCACCAGGGGACAGCCGAATTCCCTATAATTCACCCCTCCACTTT. Translated: CASSPGDSRIPYNSPLHF. Filled out from reference TRBV18 and TRBJ1-6, the complete variable domain reads NAGVMQNPRHLVRRRGQEARLRCSPMKGHSHVYWYRQLPEEGLKFMVYLQKENIIDESGMPKERFSAEFPKEGPSILRIQQVVRGDSAAYFCASSPGDSRIPYNSPLHFGNGTRLTVT.

The rearrangement links TRBV14 to TRBJ2-1; no firm D call. Deletions cut 5 bases from V and 4 bases from J, with 12 bases between. The CDR3 is 14 residues long. Germline CDR1 is SGHDN and CDR2 is FVKESK. Here the CDR3 DNA reads TGTGCCAGCAGCGACATTAGGCCGTACAATGAGCAGTTCTTC. Protein sequence: CASSDIRPYNEQFF.

This clone was counted a single time. The chain recombines TRBV19 with TRBJ2-2; 8 bases align to TRBD1. The CDR3 totals 15 residues. The germline CDR1 and CDR2 sequences are LNHDA and SQIVND (reference sequence). V dropped 4 bases and J dropped 6; count of bases not matched to a gene: 7. The CDR3 DNA follows: TGTGCCAGTAGTACTCTCGGACAGGGCCCCGGGGAGCTGTTTTTT. Amino acids: CASSTLGQGPGELFF.

The rearrangement uses TRBV5-6 and TRBJ2-7, with 11 bases aligning to TRBD1. V shed 3 bases and J 3 bases; nucleotides not matched to a gene: 2. This CDR3 has 14 residues. Germline lookup yields CDR1 SGHDT and CDR2 YYEEEE. The CDR3 loop is CASSWGQGGYEQYF. The CDR3 coding sequence is TGTGCCAGCAGCTGGGGACAGGGGGGCTACGAGCAGTACTTC.

This clone appeared a few times. This sequence joins TRBV5-4 and TRBJ2-5; D might be TRBD2 (6 bases). The germline CDR1 and CDR2 sequences are SGHNT and YYREEE (reference sequence). The CDR3 has 14 residues. Between the trimmed V and J ends, which lost 0 bases and 4 bases, there was a span of 10 bases. The CDR3 DNA sequence: TGTGCCAGCAGCTTGGAGGTGGGGGGAGAGACCCAGTACTTC. It is translated as CASSLEVGGETQYF.

The V gene is TRBV25-1, the J gene TRBJ1-1, with D possibly matching TRBD1 (6 bases). CDR1 and CDR2 (germline): MGHDK, SYGVNS. CDR3 length equals 14 residues. Trimming removed 2 bases from V and 7 bases from J, with 14 bases in between. The DNA for the CDR3 is TGTGCCAGCAGTGAAAATACAGGGTCCCGTGAAGCTTTCTTT. This gives the protein CASSENTGSREAFF.

The rearrangement joins TRBV10-3 to TRBJ1-1; 11 bases are shared with TRBD1. CDR1 is ENHRY, CDR2 SYGVKD, per germline. The V gene end was trimmed by 11 bases and the J gene end by 2 bases; junction bases not matched to a gene: 10. CDR3 length equals 15 residues. The CDR3 reads CAALGTGGTNTEAFF. DNA of the CDR3: TGTGCCGCTTTAGGGACAGGGGGTACTAACACTGAAGCTTTCTTT.

This clone was seen just once. The V call is TRBV28, the J call TRBJ1-5; 9 bases match TRBD1. This CDR3 has 17 residues. The V gene's germline CDR1 is MDHEN and CDR2 SYDVKM. Trimming at V came to 4 bases and at J to 4 bases, leaving 11 bases not matched to a gene. CDR3 sequence reads: CASSSYRDRALNQPQHF. The CDR3 DNA is TGTGCCAGCAGTTCTTACCGGGACAGGGCATTAAATCAGCCCCAGCATTTT. Using reference TRBV28 and TRBJ1-5 for the parts outside the CDR3, the full variable domain is DVKVTQSSRYLVKRTGEKVFLECVQDMDHENMFWYRQDPGLGLRLIYFSYDVKMKEKGDIPEGYSVSREKKERFSLILESASTNQTSMYLCASSSYRDRALNQPQHFGDGTRLSIL.

This clone has a single count. This sequence joins TRBV9 and TRBJ2-7, with 8 bases identical to TRBD2. The CDR3 extends over 15 amino acids. The junction had 6 bases not matched to a gene; V was cut back by 3 bases and J by 1 base. Germline CDR1 reads SGDLS; CDR2 reads YYNGEE. The DNA of the CDR3 is TGTGCCAGCAGCGAGGCGGGGGGACATTCCTACGAGCAGTACTTC. Amino acid sequence: CASSEAGGHSYEQYF.

This clone was observed a single time. This chain uses TRBV5-1 with TRBJ2-3, with 9 bases identical to TRBD2. CDR3 length: 15 amino acids. The germline V gene has CDR1 SGHRS and CDR2 YFSETQ. V dropped 1 base and J dropped 2; count of bases not matched to a gene: 2. In nucleotides, the CDR3 is TGCGCCAGCAGCTTGAGCGGGGGGCCCACAGATACGCAGTATTTT. It translates to CASSLSGGPTDTQYF.

This chain joins TRBV10-3 and TRBJ2-1; TRBD1 aligns across 7 bases. Germline loops: CDR1 ENHRY, CDR2 SYGVKD. This CDR3 contains 16 residues. With V trimmed by 6 bases and J by 0 bases, 8 bases remained unmatched. The CDR3 region is CAIRQWDSSSYNEQFF. DNA of the CDR3: TGTGCCATCAGGCAATGGGACAGTAGCTCCTACAATGAGCAGTTCTTC.

This clone was picked up a small number of times. The chain couples TRBV9 to TRBJ2-1; D unresolved. V lost 0 bases and J 5 bases, leaving 9 bases between the germline ends. CDR1 is SGDLS, CDR2 YYNGEE, per germline. The CDR3 contains 14 residues. The CDR3 DNA reads as TGTGCCAGCAGCGTAGCGAGTCTCGACAATGAGCAGTTCTTC. It encodes CASSVASLDNEQFF.

This chain links TRBV2 with TRBJ1-6; D is undetermined. This CDR3 region has 13 residues. Trimming left V 3 bases short and J 3 bases short, with 3 bases between. Germline V gives CDR1 SNHLY, CDR2 FYNNEI. This chain's CDR3 is CASSESYNSPLHF. The CDR3 nucleotides read TGTGCCAGCAGTGAGAGCTATAATTCACCCCTCCACTTT.